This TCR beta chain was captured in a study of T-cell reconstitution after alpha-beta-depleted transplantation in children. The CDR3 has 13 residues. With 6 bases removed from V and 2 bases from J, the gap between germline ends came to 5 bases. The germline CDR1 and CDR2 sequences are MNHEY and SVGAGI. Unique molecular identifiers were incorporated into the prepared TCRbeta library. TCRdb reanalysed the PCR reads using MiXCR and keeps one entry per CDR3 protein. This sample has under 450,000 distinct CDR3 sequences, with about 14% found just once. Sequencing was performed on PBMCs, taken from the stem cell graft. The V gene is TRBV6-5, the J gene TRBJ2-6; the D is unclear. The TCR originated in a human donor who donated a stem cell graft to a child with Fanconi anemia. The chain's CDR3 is CASRQTGANVLTF. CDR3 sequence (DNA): TGTGCCAGCAGACAGACTGGGGCCAACGTCCTGACTTTC.